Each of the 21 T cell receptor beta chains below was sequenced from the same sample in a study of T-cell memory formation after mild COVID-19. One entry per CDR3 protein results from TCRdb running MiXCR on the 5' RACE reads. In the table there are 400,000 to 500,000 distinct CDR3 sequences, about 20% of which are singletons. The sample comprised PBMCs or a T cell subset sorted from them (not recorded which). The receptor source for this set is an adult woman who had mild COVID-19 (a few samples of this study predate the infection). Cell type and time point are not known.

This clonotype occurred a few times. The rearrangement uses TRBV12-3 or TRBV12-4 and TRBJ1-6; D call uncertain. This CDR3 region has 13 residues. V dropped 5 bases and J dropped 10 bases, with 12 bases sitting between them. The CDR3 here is CASSLQSSSPLHF. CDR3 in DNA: TGTGCCAGCAGTCTACAGTCCTCCTCACCCCTCCACTTT.

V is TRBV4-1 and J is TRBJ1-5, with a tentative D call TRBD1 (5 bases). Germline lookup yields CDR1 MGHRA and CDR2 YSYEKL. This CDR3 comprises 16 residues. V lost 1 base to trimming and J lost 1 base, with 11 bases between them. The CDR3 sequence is CASSQVGGESNQPQHF. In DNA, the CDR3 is TGCGCCAGCAGCCAAGTGGGAGGGGAGAGCAATCAGCCCCAGCATTTT.

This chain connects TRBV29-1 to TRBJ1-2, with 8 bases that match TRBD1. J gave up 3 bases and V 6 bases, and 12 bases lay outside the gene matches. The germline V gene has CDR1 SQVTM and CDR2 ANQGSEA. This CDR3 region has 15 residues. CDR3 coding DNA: TGCAGCGTCCCACTGGCGGCAGGGGGCCACTATGGCTACACCTTC. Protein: CSVPLAAGGHYGYTF.

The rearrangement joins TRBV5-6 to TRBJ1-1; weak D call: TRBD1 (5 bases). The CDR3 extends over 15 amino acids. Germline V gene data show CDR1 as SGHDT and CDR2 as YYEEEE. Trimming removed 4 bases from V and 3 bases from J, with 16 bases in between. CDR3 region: CASSHPGGGDTEAFF. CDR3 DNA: TGTGCCAGCAGCCACCCGGGGGGAGGGGACACTGAAGCTTTCTTT.

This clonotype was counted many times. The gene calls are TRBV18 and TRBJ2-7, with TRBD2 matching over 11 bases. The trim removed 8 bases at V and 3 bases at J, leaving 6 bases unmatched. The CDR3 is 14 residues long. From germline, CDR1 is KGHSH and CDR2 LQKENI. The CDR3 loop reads CASSPGTSGYEQYF. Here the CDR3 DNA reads TGTGCCAGCAGCCCCGGGACTAGCGGCTACGAGCAGTACTTC.

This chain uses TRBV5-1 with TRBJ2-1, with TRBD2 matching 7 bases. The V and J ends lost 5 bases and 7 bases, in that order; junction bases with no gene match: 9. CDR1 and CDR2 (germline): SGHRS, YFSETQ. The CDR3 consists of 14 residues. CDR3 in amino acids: CASRDGLVRNEQFF. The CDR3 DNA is TGCGCCAGCAGGGACGGACTAGTCCGAAATGAGCAGTTCTTC.

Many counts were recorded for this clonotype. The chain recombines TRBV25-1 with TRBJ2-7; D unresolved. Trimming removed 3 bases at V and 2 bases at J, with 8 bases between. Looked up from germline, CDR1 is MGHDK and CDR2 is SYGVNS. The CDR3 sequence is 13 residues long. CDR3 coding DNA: TGTGCCAGCAGTGACTCCCTTCCCTACGAGCAGTACTTC. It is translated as CASSDSLPYEQYF.

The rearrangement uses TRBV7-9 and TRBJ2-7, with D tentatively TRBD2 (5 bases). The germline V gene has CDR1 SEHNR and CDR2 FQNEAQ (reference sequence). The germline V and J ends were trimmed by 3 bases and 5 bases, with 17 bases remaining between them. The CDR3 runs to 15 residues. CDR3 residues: CASSLDLMEANEQYF. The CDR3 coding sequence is TGTGCCAGCAGCTTGGACTTGATGGAGGCAAACGAGCAGTACTTC.

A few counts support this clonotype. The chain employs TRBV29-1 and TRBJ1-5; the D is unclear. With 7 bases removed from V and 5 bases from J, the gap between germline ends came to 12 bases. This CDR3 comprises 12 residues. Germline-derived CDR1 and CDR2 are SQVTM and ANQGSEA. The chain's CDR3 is CSASDGDQPQHF. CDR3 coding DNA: TGCAGCGCCTCGGACGGCGATCAGCCCCAGCATTTT. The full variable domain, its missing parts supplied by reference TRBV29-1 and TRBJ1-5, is SAVISQKPSRDICQRGTSLTIQCQVDSQVTMMFWYRQQPGQSLTLIATANQGSEATYESGFVIDKFPISRPNLTFSTLTVSNMSPEDSSIYLCSASDGDQPQHFGDGTRLSIL.

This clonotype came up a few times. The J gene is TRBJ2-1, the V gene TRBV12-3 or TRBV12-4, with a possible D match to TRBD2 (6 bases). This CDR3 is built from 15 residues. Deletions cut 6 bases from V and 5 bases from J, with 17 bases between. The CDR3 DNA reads TGTGCCAGCAGGGGTTTCGGGAGCGTCCACAATGAGCAGTTCTTC. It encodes CASRGFGSVHNEQFF.

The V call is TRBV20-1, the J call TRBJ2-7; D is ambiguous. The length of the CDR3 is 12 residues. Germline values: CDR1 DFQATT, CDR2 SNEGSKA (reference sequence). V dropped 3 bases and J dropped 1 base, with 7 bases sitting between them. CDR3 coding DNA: TGCAGTGCTAGTGGCGAGTCCTACGAGCAGTACTTC. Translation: CSASGESYEQYF.

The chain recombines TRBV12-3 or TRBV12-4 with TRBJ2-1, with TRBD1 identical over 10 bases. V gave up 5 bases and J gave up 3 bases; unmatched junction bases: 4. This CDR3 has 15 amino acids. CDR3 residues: CASSTRTGGYNEQFF. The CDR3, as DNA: TGTGCCAGCAGTACGAGGACAGGGGGCTACAATGAGCAGTTCTTC.

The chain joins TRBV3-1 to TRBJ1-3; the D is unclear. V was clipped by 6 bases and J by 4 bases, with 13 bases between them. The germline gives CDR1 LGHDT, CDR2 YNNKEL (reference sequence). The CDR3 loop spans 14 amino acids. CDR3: CASSSIAAGNTIYF. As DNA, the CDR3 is TGTGCCAGCAGTTCGATAGCGGCAGGAAACACCATATATTTT.

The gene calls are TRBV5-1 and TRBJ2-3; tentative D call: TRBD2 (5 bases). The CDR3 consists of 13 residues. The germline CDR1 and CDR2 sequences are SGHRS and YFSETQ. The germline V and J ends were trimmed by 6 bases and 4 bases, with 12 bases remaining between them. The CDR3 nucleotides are TGCGCCAGCAACGAGCGGAGAGCAGATACGCAGTATTTT. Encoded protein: CASNERRADTQYF.

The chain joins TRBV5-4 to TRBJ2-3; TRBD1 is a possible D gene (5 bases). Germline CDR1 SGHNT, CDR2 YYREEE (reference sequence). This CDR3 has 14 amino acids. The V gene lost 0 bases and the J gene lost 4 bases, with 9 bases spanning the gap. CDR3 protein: CASSLVETADTQYF. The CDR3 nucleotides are TGTGCCAGCAGCTTGGTAGAGACAGCAGATACGCAGTATTTT.

DNA for the CDR3: TGTGCCAGCAGCTTTTACGACGCCGAGCAGTACTTC. Protein sequence: CASSFYDAEQYF. The genes are TRBV7-2 and TRBJ2-7; no firm D call. The germline gives CDR1 SGHTA, CDR2 FQGNSA. This CDR3 spans 12 amino acids. V dropped 3 bases and J dropped 6 bases, with 9 bases sitting between them. Together with reference TRBV7-2 and TRBJ2-7, the CDR3 gives the full variable domain: GAGVSQSPSNKVTEKGKDVELRCDPISGHTALYWYRQSLGQGLEFLIYFQGNSAPDKSGLPSDRFSAERTGGSVSTLTIQRTQQEDSAVYLCASSFYDAEQYFGPGTRLTVT.

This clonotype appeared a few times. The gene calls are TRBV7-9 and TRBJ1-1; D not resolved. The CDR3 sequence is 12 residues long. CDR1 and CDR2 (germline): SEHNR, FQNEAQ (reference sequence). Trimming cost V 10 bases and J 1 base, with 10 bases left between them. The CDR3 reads CAIGWGNTEAFF. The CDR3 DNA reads TGTGCCATCGGCTGGGGGAACACTGAAGCTTTCTTT.

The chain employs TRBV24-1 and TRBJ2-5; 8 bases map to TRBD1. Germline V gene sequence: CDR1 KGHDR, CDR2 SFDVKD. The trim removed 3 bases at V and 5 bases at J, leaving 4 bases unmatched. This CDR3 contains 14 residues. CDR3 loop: CATSDPGQAETQYF. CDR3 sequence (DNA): TGTGCCACCAGTGATCCGGGACAGGCGGAGACCCAGTACTTC.

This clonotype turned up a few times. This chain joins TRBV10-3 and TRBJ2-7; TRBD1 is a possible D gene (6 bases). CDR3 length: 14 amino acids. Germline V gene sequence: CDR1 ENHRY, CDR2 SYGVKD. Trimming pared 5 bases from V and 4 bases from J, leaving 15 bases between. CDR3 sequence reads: CAISSPGHLYEQYF. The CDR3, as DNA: TGTGCCATCAGTTCGCCGGGACACCTGTACGAGCAGTACTTC.

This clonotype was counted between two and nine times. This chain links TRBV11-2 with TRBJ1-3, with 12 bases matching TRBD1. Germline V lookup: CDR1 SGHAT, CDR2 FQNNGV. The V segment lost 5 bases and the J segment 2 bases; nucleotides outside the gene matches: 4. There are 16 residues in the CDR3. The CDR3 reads CASSEGQGAPGNTIYF. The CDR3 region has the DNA TGTGCCAGCAGCGAGGGACAGGGGGCGCCTGGAAACACCATATATTTT.

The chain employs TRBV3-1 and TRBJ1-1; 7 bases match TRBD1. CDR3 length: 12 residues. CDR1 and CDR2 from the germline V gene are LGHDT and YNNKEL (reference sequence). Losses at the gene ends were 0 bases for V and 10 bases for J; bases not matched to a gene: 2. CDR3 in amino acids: CASSQERGPAFF. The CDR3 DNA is TGTGCCAGCAGCCAAGAAAGGGGGCCAGCTTTCTTT.